Described below is a single T cell receptor (beta chain) sequence and its context. This clone was found once. This receptor's antigen is unknown. Base quality data are lacking; no much larger clone is found one base away. This sample stems from a study of blood T cell repertoires in COVID-19 (dated by TCRdb to the early 2020s). For context, the study as a whole: The collaborator samples originated in the United States, Italy and Spain and spanned the acute and convalescent phases of COVID-19. Where available, HLA class I and class II types were obtained from metadata supplied by the sample provider rather than from assay-based typing. The material from the prospective study consisted of cDNA or gDNA derived from T cells, B-cell-depleted T cells, or PBMCs. The samples were drawn from the first 160 participants of the ongoing ImmuneRACE study and from 1,254 subjects provided by 6 global collaborators. A de-identified subject ID, COVID-19 status, age in years and sex were almost always included in the sample metadata. Deeply sampled blood TCRbeta repertoires from subjects exposed to, actively infected with, or recovered from COVID-19 were included in the dataset. The repertoires were released in a freely available public database meant as a resource for research on the immune response to SARS-CoV-2.

The full study reports these points: Clinical and demographic metadata were provided uncurated, with the amount varying by source and participant.

TCRbeta CDR3 regions were amplified from genomic DNA by means of the immunoSEQ Assay, a bias-controlled multiplex PCR. As for the original processing: Within the assay, amplification of reference gene primers was used to estimate how many nucleated cells each sample contained. To quantify the absolute abundance of each unique TCRbeta CDR3 rearrangement, sequence reads were collapsed and filtered. For each sample, productive Simpson clonality was calculated as the square root of Simpson's diversity index over productive rearrangements. TCRdb limited this immuneACCESS table to in-frame rearrangements with V and J called. A share of clones is missing; checked studies link under half to unresolved V genes, and the rest is unexplained. That table is the source of V, J and clone size, and D and trimming were worked out from the DNA. For this sample there are just over 350,000 clones; approximately 84% appear just once. The top ten clonotypes cover 3% of the sample.

Participants in the prospective study were aged 18 to 89 years, lived in approximately 26 United States geographic areas, and enrolled through a virtual design. To assign participants to cohorts, the prospective study relied on clinical history that participants themselves reported in a screening survey and a study questionnaire. Recovered participants in ImmuneRACE Cohort 3 were defined by two consecutive negative NP/OP PCR tests, clearance by a healthcare professional, or resolution of symptoms. In the prospective study, whole blood, serum and a nasopharyngeal or oropharyngeal swab were collected from each participant by mobile phlebotomists. Participants in the prospective study had the option to provide additional blood draws and questionnaires over a roughly 2-month period. Before DNA extraction, blood samples from the prospective study were shipped at room temperature or frozen. Including cysteine and phenylalanine, the CDR3 has 13 amino acids. The read is trimmed to its CDR3 DNA, 39 bases read in frame from base 1. Deletion took 3 bases off V and 4 bases off J, with a span of 9 bases between the germline ends. CDR1 SEHNR and CDR2 FQNEAQ are derived from the germline V gene (reference sequence).

This receptor was obtained from a woman aged 25 to 45 who had recovered from COVID-19. Sequenced: PBMCs or T cells enriched from blood (not recorded which). The chain is encoded by TRBV7-9 joined to TRBJ1-1; confidence is insufficient to name the D gene. The CDR3 amino acid sequence is: CASSFDGLTEAFF. The nucleotide sequence is TGTGCCAGCAGCTTTGATGGGCTCACTGAAGCTTTCTTT.